This entry lists 21 T cell receptor beta chains sequenced from one sample in a study of blood T cell repertoires in COVID-19. Here immunoSEQ multiplex PCR was the method, and the copy in TCRdb shows in-frame clones only, minus some. The sample yields 300,000 to 400,000 clones, 85% to 90% seen once. Material: PBMCs or T cells enriched from blood (not recorded which). Receptors were obtained from a woman in her thirties with acute COVID-19.

The V gene is TRBV4-1, the J gene TRBJ1-3, with no clear D. The V end was cut by 5 bases, the J end by 2 bases, with 10 bases between. This CDR3 has 14 amino acids. Germline V gene lookup returns CDR1 MGHRA and CDR2 YSYEKL. Written as DNA, the CDR3 is TGCGCCAGCAGCGAGCATGAGGCTGGAAACACCATATATTTT. Its translation: CASSEHEAGNTIYF.

The V gene is TRBV6-2 or TRBV6-3, the J gene TRBJ2-5, with 8 bases fitting TRBD2. The CDR3 covers 16 residues. The germline gives CDR1 MNHEY, CDR2 SVGEGT. Trimming cost V 5 bases and J 5 bases; bases outside gene matches: 13. The CDR3 region is CASSHKRGGLEETQYF. CDR3 nucleotides: TGTGCCAGCAGTCATAAACGGGGGGGCCTTGAGGAGACCCAGTACTTC.

The rearrangement joins TRBV7-2 to TRBJ2-1; a possible D gene is TRBD1 (5 bases). The CDR3 is 13 amino acids. V lost 1 base and J 7 bases, leaving 8 bases between the germline ends. The germline V gene has CDR1 SGHTA and CDR2 FQGNSA. CDR3 DNA sequence: TGTGCCAGCAGCTTAGGGGGCCGGAATGAGCAGTTCTTC. This gives the protein CASSLGGRNEQFF.

This clone came up once. The chain recombines TRBV19 with TRBJ2-2, with 7 bases aligning to TRBD2. Germline lookup yields CDR1 LNHDA and CDR2 SQIVND (reference sequence). The CDR3 runs 17 residues. Losses at the gene ends were 4 bases for V and 5 bases for J; bases not matched to a gene: 13. CDR3 in amino acids: CASSTRVRGTGTGELFF. The CDR3 DNA is TGTGCCAGTAGTACCCGAGTGCGGGGGACGGGAACCGGGGAGCTGTTTTTT.

V is TRBV2 and J is TRBJ1-1; a possible D gene is TRBD1 (6 bases). Germline V gives CDR1 SNHLY, CDR2 FYNNEI. V lost 7 bases, J lost 3 bases, and 12 bases lay in between. The CDR3 covers 13 residues. CDR3 in DNA: TGTGCCAGCAACCATAGGGGGTACACTGAAGCTTTCTTT. It encodes CASNHRGYTEAFF.

CDR3 in amino acids: CAWSSGPVQYF. CDR3 nucleotides: TGTGCCTGGAGTTCAGGGCCCGTTCAGTACTTC. The chain recombines TRBV30 with TRBJ2-4; D may be TRBD1 (5 bases). V was pared by 2 bases and J by 11 bases, with 10 bases between. CDR3 length: 11 amino acids. Germline values: CDR1 GTSNPN, CDR2 SVGIG (reference sequence).

The rearrangement joins TRBV4-1 to TRBJ1-1; D not certain. CDR3 length: 15 residues. CDR1 and CDR2 from the germline V gene are MGHRA and YSYEKL. Trimming left V 1 base short and J 1 base short, with 10 bases between. In DNA form, the CDR3 reads TGCGCCAGCAGCCAAGCGAATATACAGAACACTGAAGCTTTCTTT. Protein product: CASSQANIQNTEAFF.

The sample holds a few counts of this clone. The chain combines TRBV15 with TRBJ2-1, with TRBD2 matching over 14 bases. Germline-derived CDR1 and CDR2 are LNHNV and YYDKDF (reference sequence). The CDR3 extends over 18 amino acids. The trim removed 0 bases at V and 3 bases at J, leaving 4 bases unmatched. CDR3 coding DNA: TGTGCCACCAGCAGAGATTGGACTAGCGGGGGGATCTACAATGAGCAGTTCTTC. Amino acid sequence: CATSRDWTSGGIYNEQFF.

The chain uses TRBV6-5 and TRBJ1-6; D unresolved. V shed 6 bases and J shed 4 bases, with 16 bases lying between them. This CDR3 has 16 residues. Germline V gives CDR1 MNHEY, CDR2 SVGAGI. The CDR3 region has the DNA TGTGCCAGCAGATACGGGCGGGGAGGGTATAATTCACCCCTCCACTTT. It is translated as CASRYGRGGYNSPLHF.

CDR3: CASSPEGASSTDTQYF. CDR3 coding DNA: TGTGCCAGCAGCCCCGAGGGGGCGAGTAGCACAGATACGCAGTATTTT. V is TRBV7-8 and J is TRBJ2-3; 7 bases match TRBD1. Trimming cost V 5 bases and J 0 bases; bases outside gene matches: 8. The CDR3 is made up of 16 amino acids. CDR1 and CDR2 from the germline V gene are SGHVS and FQNEAQ.

The chain employs TRBV5-1 and TRBJ2-2; 8 nucleotides line up with TRBD2. V lost 9 bases and J lost 0; bases outside the gene matches: 7. The CDR3 sequence is 15 residues long. Germline V lookup: CDR1 SGHRS, CDR2 YFSETQ. The CDR3 nucleotides read TGCGCCACCCGACCGGGACTAGCGAACACCGGGGAGCTGTTTTTT. Amino acid sequence: CATRPGLANTGELFF. Full variable domain (missing parts from reference TRBV5-1 and TRBJ2-2): KAGVTQTPRYLIKTRGQQVTLSCSPISGHRSVSWYQQTPGQGLQFLFEYFSETQRNKGNFPGRFSGRQFSNSRSEMNVSTLELGDSALYLCATRPGLANTGELFFGEGSRLTVL.

This clone was found a few times. In the same sample, other DNA sequences code for this CDR3. V and J are TRBV11-2 and TRBJ1-3, with D possibly TRBD1 on 5 matching bases. V was cut by 0 bases and J by 2 bases, with 8 bases left in between. The length of the CDR3 is 15 residues. Germline CDR1 reads SGHAT; CDR2 reads FQNNGV. The CDR3 reads CASSLEGGAGNTIYF. CDR3 nucleotides: TGTGCCAGCAGCTTAGAGGGGGGGGCTGGAAACACCATATATTTT.

The rearrangement links TRBV7-2 to TRBJ1-2; possibly TRBD1 for D (6 bases). V lost 6 bases, J lost 8 bases, and 19 bases lay in between. CDR1 and CDR2 (germline): SGHTA, FQGNSA. The CDR3 is 14 residues long. This CDR3 is CASSRSGHWGGYTF. DNA for the CDR3: TGTGCCAGCAGTCGCTCGGGACACTGGGGGGGCTACACCTTC.

This clone is a singleton in its sample. The chain carries TRBV7-9 and TRBJ2-7; 8 bases are shared with TRBD2. The V gene's germline CDR1 is SEHNR and CDR2 FQNEAQ (reference sequence). CDR3 size: 13 residues. Trimming took 5 bases from V and 2 from J; bases not matched to a gene: 2. CDR3 amino acids: CASSPGGAYEQYF. The DNA for the CDR3 is TGTGCCAGCAGCCCGGGGGGGGCCTACGAGCAGTACTTC.

This CDR3 reads CASSQDLGQGAYNEQFF. CDR3 bases: TGTGCCAGCAGCCAAGATCTGGGACAGGGGGCCTACAATGAGCAGTTCTTC. The J gene is TRBJ2-1, the V gene TRBV3-1 (or the pseudogene TRBV3-2); 11 bases are a match to TRBD1. CDR3 length: 17 amino acids. Unmatched junction bases numbered 3, after V lost 0 bases and J lost 2 bases. Per the germline V gene, CDR1 is LGHDT and CDR2 is YNNKEL (reference sequence).

V and J are TRBV4-3 and TRBJ2-7; 8 nucleotides line up with TRBD1. Trimming at V came to 1 base and at J to 6 bases, leaving 2 bases not matched to a gene. The V gene's germline CDR1 is LGHNA and CDR2 YSLEER. CDR3 size: 13 residues. The chain's CDR3 is CASSQGTGFEQYF. In DNA form, the CDR3 reads TGCGCCAGCAGCCAAGGGACAGGGTTCGAGCAGTACTTC.

The gene calls are TRBV3-1 (or the pseudogene TRBV3-2) and TRBJ1-1, with D tentatively TRBD1 (6 bases). Germline-derived CDR1 and CDR2 are LGHDT and YNNKEL (reference sequence). This CDR3 comprises 14 residues. The ends were cut back, 1 base at V and 4 bases at J, with 10 bases in the middle. CDR3 amino acids: CASSQAGVSTEAFF. Written as DNA, the CDR3 is TGTGCCAGCAGCCAAGCAGGGGTCTCCACTGAAGCTTTCTTT.

The V and J genes are TRBV3-1 (or the pseudogene TRBV3-2) and TRBJ2-3; 8 bases align to TRBD2. There are 18 residues in the CDR3. With V trimmed by 1 base and J by 3 bases, 12 bases remained unmatched. Germline V gene sequence: CDR1 LGHDT, CDR2 YNNKEL (reference sequence). CDR3 nucleotide sequence: TGTGCCAGCAGCCAAGGGGGTTTGGCGGGGGGCCGAACAGATACGCAGTATTTT. It yields the protein CASSQGGLAGGRTDTQYF.

This sequence joins TRBV18 and TRBJ1-2; TRBD1 aligns across 12 bases. From germline, CDR1 is KGHSH and CDR2 LQKENI. V lost 5 bases and J lost 6; bases outside the gene matches: 7. The CDR3 extends over 15 amino acids. CDR3 amino acids: CASSRGTGGANGYTF. The CDR3 bases are TGTGCCAGCTCAAGAGGGACAGGGGGCGCTAATGGCTACACCTTC.

The chain joins TRBV6-5 to TRBJ1-6; 7 bases align to TRBD1. The J segment lost 7 bases and the V segment lost 4 bases, leaving 10 bases of the junction unmatched. Germline assignment: CDR1 MNHEY and CDR2 SVGAGI. There are 16 residues in the CDR3. The CDR3 region is CASSLNPGTVNSPLHF. CDR3 DNA sequence: TGTGCCAGCAGTTTGAACCCCGGGACAGTGAATTCACCCCTCCACTTT.

The CDR3 sequence: CASSFVAGDYNEQFF. Written as DNA, the CDR3 is TGTGCCAGCAGTTTTGTAGCGGGGGACTACAATGAGCAGTTCTTC. The chain has TRBV28 and TRBJ2-1; TRBD2 agrees at 9 bases. Trimming at V came to 3 bases and at J to 3 bases, leaving 3 bases not matched to a gene. The CDR3 contains 15 residues. From germline, CDR1 is MDHEN and CDR2 SYDVKM.